These 2 T cell receptor beta chains were all obtained from the same sample, sequenced in a study of cytomegalovirus exposure and HLA in healthy donors. The PCR had 60 Vbeta and 13 Jbeta primers. Sequenced by immunoSEQ multiplex PCR; TCRdb stores in-frame clones only, minus some. The sample yields 100,000 to 140,000 clones, approximately 80% seen once. Sequenced sample: PBMCs. The receptor set was obtained from a male donor in good health and CMV-seronegative.

V and J are TRBV7-9 and TRBJ2-3; weak D call: TRBD1 (6 bases). This CDR3 comprises 15 residues. The germline gives CDR1 SEHNR, CDR2 FQNEAQ (reference sequence). V was trimmed by 5 bases and J by 2 bases, leaving 14 bases between them. This CDR3 is CASSPLQGITDTQYF. The CDR3, as DNA: TGTGCCAGCAGCCCGTTACAGGGTATCACAGATACGCAGTATTTT. Supplemented by reference TRBV7-9 and TRBJ2-3, the full variable domain reads DTGVSQNPRHKITKRGQNVTFRCDPISEHNRLYWYRQTLGQGPEFLTYFQNEAQLEKSRLLSDRFSAERPKGSFSTLEIQRTEQGDSAMYLCASSPLQGITDTQYFGPGTRLTVL.

The CDR3 loop reads CASSLFLLRDGGNEQFF. The CDR3 coding sequence is TGTGCCAGCAGTTTATTCCTCTTGCGGGACGGGGGCAATGAGCAGTTCTTC. V is TRBV27 and J is TRBJ2-1, with D tentatively TRBD2 (6 bases). Trimming took 1 base from V and 6 from J, leaving 19 bases between them. Per the germline V gene, CDR1 is MNHEY and CDR2 is SMNVEV (reference sequence). The CDR3 is 17 amino acids.